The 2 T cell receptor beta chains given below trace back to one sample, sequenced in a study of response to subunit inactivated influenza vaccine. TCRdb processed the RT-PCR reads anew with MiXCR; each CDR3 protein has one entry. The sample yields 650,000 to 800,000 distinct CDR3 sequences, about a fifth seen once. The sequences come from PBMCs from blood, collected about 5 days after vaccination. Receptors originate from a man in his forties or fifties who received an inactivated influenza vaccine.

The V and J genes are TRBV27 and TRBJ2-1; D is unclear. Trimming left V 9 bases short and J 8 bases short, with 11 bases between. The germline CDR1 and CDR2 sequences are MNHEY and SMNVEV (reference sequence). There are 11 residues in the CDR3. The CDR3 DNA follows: TGTGCCAGTGGCAGGCCGTATGAGCAGTTCTTC. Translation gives CASGRPYEQFF.

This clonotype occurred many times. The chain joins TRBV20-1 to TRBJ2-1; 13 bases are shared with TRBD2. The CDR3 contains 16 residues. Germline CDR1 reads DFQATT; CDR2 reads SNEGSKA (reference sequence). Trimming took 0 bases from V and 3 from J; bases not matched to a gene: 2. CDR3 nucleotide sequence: TGCAGTGCTAGAGACACTAGCGGGAGGGTCTACAATGAGCAGTTCTTC. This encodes CSARDTSGRVYNEQFF.